The clone carrying this T cell receptor beta chain has only one observation. Its specificity is not known. The repertoire was sequenced with immunoSEQ multiplex PCR; TCRdb's copy has only in-frame clones and lacks some. The repertoire holds some 29,000 clones, with 85% to 90% as singletons. The data derive from a study of stem cell transplantation in POMP-related autoinflammatory disease. Study-level information: Before transplant, CD4+ T cells skewed naive and CD8+ proportions were low.

PRAID featured prominent immunodeficiency. The CDR3 runs 15 residues. CDR1 LGHNA and CDR2 YNFKEQ come from the germline V gene. V dropped 3 bases and J dropped 5; count of bases not matched to a gene: 9. Points from the study as a whole: Fewer unique TRB V-J gene pairings were identified in patients with PRAID. PRAID patients trended toward lower TRB diversity and higher clonality in all analyzed T-cell subsets.

This chain links TRBV4-2 with TRBJ2-5; 7 positions match TRBD2. The sequencing used CD4+ T cells from PBMCs, collected before stem cell transplantation. This TCR came from a human donor with POMP-related autoinflammation and immune dysregulation (PRAID). The CDR3 DNA reads TGTGCCAGCAGCCAGCTAGGGACTAAGCGGGAGACCCAGTACTTC. It translates to CASSQLGTKRETQYF.